This passage covers 29 T cell receptor beta chains from one sample sequenced in a study of beta chain features in type 1 diabetes. Expressed TCRB transcripts got sequenced, as all isolated RNA was reverse transcribed. Profiling relied on immunoSEQ multiplex PCR, and the TCRdb table lists in-frame clones only, not all of them. The repertoire consists of more than 350,000 clones, with about 10% occurring once and the leading ten covering roughly 0.046%. Sequenced material: naive CD4+ T cells from blood. Receptor source: a young woman in good health.

The chain couples TRBV2 to TRBJ2-3, with TRBD1 matching over 8 bases. Germline V lookup: CDR1 SNHLY, CDR2 FYNNEI. Trimming cost V 9 bases and J 3 bases; bases outside gene matches: 5. The CDR3 sequence is 13 residues long. The CDR3 nucleotides are TGTGCCAGAGGACAGGGAAGGACAGATACGCAGTATTTT. This sequence encodes CARGQGRTDTQYF.

The J gene is TRBJ2-7, the V gene TRBV5-8; no clear D gene. CDR1 and CDR2 (germline): SGHTS, YDEGEE. V was clipped by 4 bases and J by 3 bases, with 11 bases between them. This CDR3 spans 13 amino acids. CDR3 sequence (DNA): TGTGCCAGCAGCCCGTCCTATTACTACGAGCAGTACGTC. It encodes CASSPSYYYEQYV.

The chain recombines TRBV7-9 with TRBJ1-1; D gene uncertain. Trimming stripped 1 base from V and 4 bases from J, with 1 base between. This CDR3 contains 11 residues. CDR1 and CDR2 (germline): SEHNR, FQNEAQ (reference sequence). The CDR3 reads CASSLVTEAFF. CDR3 in DNA: TGTGCCAGCAGCTTAGTCACTGAAGCTTTCTTT.

This clone has more than one count but fewer than ten. The J gene is TRBJ1-2, the V gene TRBV5-1; 7 nucleotides line up with TRBD1. Trimming removed 0 bases from V and 8 bases from J; junction bases left unmatched: 4. This CDR3 has 13 residues. Germline V CDR1 and CDR2: SGHRS, YFSETQ. CDR3 in DNA: TGCGCCAGCAGCTTGGAGGGACAGTCGGGCTACACCTTC. Translated: CASSLEGQSGYTF.

The chain combines TRBV7-2 with TRBJ2-5, with D possibly matching TRBD1 (5 bases). The germline gives CDR1 SGHTA, CDR2 FQGNSA. V lost 2 bases and J 5 bases, leaving 9 bases between the germline ends. The CDR3 extends over 13 amino acids. The chain's CDR3 is CASSLTRAETQYF. CDR3 in DNA: TGTGCCAGCAGCTTAACCAGGGCGGAGACCCAGTACTTC.

This clone has a single count. V and J are TRBV7-9 and TRBJ2-1; D unresolved. The germline V gene encodes CDR1 SEHNR and CDR2 FQNEAQ (reference sequence). The CDR3 extends over 11 amino acids. V was shortened by 3 bases and J by 8 bases, with 5 bases between the two germline ends. The CDR3 coding sequence is TGTGCCAGCAGCTTTGAGTATGAGCAGTTCTTC. It encodes CASSFEYEQFF. The full variable domain, in which reference TRBV7-9 and TRBJ2-1 provide the parts outside the CDR3, is DTGVSQNPRHKITKRGQNVTFRCDPISEHNRLYWYRQTLGQGPEFLTYFQNEAQLEKSRLLSDRFSAERPKGSFSTLEIQRTEQGDSAMYLCASSFEYEQFFGPGTRLTVL.

Turning to this clone: Other DNA sequences in this specimen translate into the identical CDR3. The chain has TRBV2 and TRBJ2-1; no reliable D call. The CDR3 covers 13 residues. Germline loops: CDR1 SNHLY, CDR2 FYNNEI. The V and J ends lost 7 bases and 4 bases respectively, with 11 bases between them. Here the CDR3 DNA reads TGTGCCAGCAAAGGCAGGTCGTACAATGAGCAGTTCTTC. Its protein product is CASKGRSYNEQFF.

This clone came up a few times. V and J are TRBV4-1 and TRBJ2-5; 7 nucleotides line up with TRBD2. The CDR3 has 17 amino acids. Germline V CDR1 and CDR2: MGHRA, YSYEKL. V dropped 1 base and J dropped 3; count of bases not matched to a gene: 11. The CDR3 region has the DNA TGCGCCAGCAGCCAAGTATTGGGGGGGATAGCAAAAGAGACCCAGTACTTC. It yields the protein CASSQVLGGIAKETQYF.

A note on this clone: Other DNA sequences in the same sample also yield this CDR3. The chain carries TRBV7-2 and TRBJ2-2; maybe TRBD2 (6 bases). CDR1 and CDR2 from the germline V gene are SGHTA and FQGNSA. The CDR3 is 15 residues long. Trimming pared 1 base from V and 1 base from J, leaving 7 bases between. The CDR3 loop is CASSLVGRNTGELFF. Written as DNA, the CDR3 is TGTGCCAGCAGCTTAGTCGGGAGGAACACCGGGGAGCTGTTTTTT.

This clone was picked up one time. The gene calls are TRBV4-1 and TRBJ1-6, with TRBD1 as a possible D gene (5 bases). Germline V gene sequence: CDR1 MGHRA, CDR2 YSYEKL. V was clipped by 2 bases and J by 5 bases, with 16 bases between them. The CDR3 is made up of 17 amino acids. The CDR3 protein is CASSQQGIVGNNSPLHF. CDR3 sequence (DNA): TGCGCCAGCAGCCAACAGGGTATCGTTGGGAATAATTCACCCCTCCACTTT.

This clone was counted a few times. The chain combines TRBV7-3 with TRBJ2-3, with 9 bases fitting TRBD2. Looked up from germline, CDR1 is SGHTA and CDR2 is FQGTGA. The CDR3 covers 17 residues. Losses at the gene ends were 5 bases for V and 1 base for J; bases not matched to a gene: 10. CDR3 residues: CASSHKPRLAGTDTQYF. As DNA, the CDR3 is TGTGCCAGCAGCCATAAACCGAGACTAGCGGGCACAGATACGCAGTATTTT. Looking up the rest from reference TRBV7-3 and TRBJ2-3 gives the full variable domain: GAGVSQTPSNKVTEKGKYVELRCDPISGHTALYWYRQSLGQGPEFLIYFQGTGAADDSGLPNDRFFAVRPEGSVSTLKIQRTERGDSAVYLCASSHKPRLAGTDTQYFGPGTRLTVL.

This clone was seen more than once but under ten times. The rearrangement links TRBV30 to TRBJ2-3; TRBD2 agrees at 12 bases. J lost 8 bases, V lost 2 bases, and 14 bases had no gene match. The V gene's germline CDR1 is GTSNPN and CDR2 SVGIG (reference sequence). The CDR3 totals 17 residues. In DNA, the CDR3 is TGTGCCTGGAGTCGCGAATCTAGCGGGGGGGCCAATGGTACGCAGTATTTT. The encoded protein is CAWSRESSGGANGTQYF.

The chain has TRBV27 and TRBJ2-7; no clear D. With 6 bases removed from V and 5 bases from J, the gap between germline ends came to 2 bases. The CDR3 is 9 amino acids. CDR1 and CDR2 from the germline V gene are MNHEY and SMNVEV (reference sequence). The chain's CDR3 is CASRDEQYV. The CDR3 DNA follows: TGTGCCAGCAGAGACGAGCAGTACGTC.

This clone was counted a few times. The rearrangement links TRBV11-2 to TRBJ2-7, with 9 nucleotides matching TRBD2. The germline V gene encodes CDR1 SGHAT and CDR2 FQNNGV. V lost 3 bases and J lost 4; bases outside the gene matches: 4. The CDR3 spans 14 residues. CDR3 sequence reads: CASSLLAGWYEQYF. CDR3 bases: TGTGCCAGCAGCTTGCTAGCGGGATGGTACGAGCAGTACTTC. Supplemented by reference TRBV11-2 and TRBJ2-7, the full variable domain reads EAGVAQSPRYKIIEKRQSVAFWCNPISGHATLYWYQQILGQGPKLLIQFQNNGVVDDSQLPKDRFSAERLKGVDSTLKIQPAKLEDSAVYLCASSLLAGWYEQYFGPGTRLTVT.

The chain links TRBV27 to TRBJ1-6; D unresolved. Germline V gene lookup returns CDR1 MNHEY and CDR2 SMNVEV (reference sequence). V lost 6 bases and J lost 0, with 15 bases in between. The CDR3 runs to 17 residues. The CDR3 region has the DNA TGTGCCAGCAGCCCAGACTTGCCGAGCTCCTATAATTCACCCCTCCACTTT. This sequence encodes CASSPDLPSSYNSPLHF.

In its sample, this clone was seen a few times. The chain uses TRBV7-2 and TRBJ2-1; 11 positions match TRBD2. Per germline, CDR1 SGHTA and CDR2 FQGNSA. The CDR3 spans 15 residues. V lost 8 bases, J lost 6 bases, and 9 bases stayed unmatched. CDR3: CASVPGTSGSNEQFF. The CDR3, as DNA: TGTGCCAGCGTACCCGGGACTAGCGGCTCCAATGAGCAGTTCTTC.

This clone occurred a few times. The chain joins TRBV7-2 to TRBJ2-7; TRBD1 is a possible D gene (6 bases). Germline CDR1 is SGHTA and CDR2 is FQGNSA. The CDR3 has 15 residues. The germline V and J ends were trimmed by 0 bases and 2 bases, with 11 bases remaining between them. In nucleotides, the CDR3 is TGTGCCAGCAGCTTAGCGCTAGGGGGTACCTACGAGCAGTACTTC. Residues: CASSLALGGTYEQYF. The full variable domain, in which reference TRBV7-2 and TRBJ2-7 provide the parts outside the CDR3, is GAGVSQSPSNKVTEKGKDVELRCDPISGHTALYWYRQSLGQGLEFLIYFQGNSAPDKSGLPSDRFSAERTGGSVSTLTIQRTQQEDSAVYLCASSLALGGTYEQYFGPGTRLTVT.

The table lists this clone with a few counts. The chain is built from TRBV7-9 and TRBJ2-4, with 9 nucleotides matching TRBD2. In germline, CDR1 is SEHNR, CDR2 FQNEAQ (reference sequence). V shed 6 bases and J 6 bases; nucleotides not matched to a gene: 3. The CDR3 runs to 13 residues. CDR3 sequence: CASRTSGRNIQYF. CDR3 coding DNA: TGTGCCAGCAGGACTAGCGGCCGAAACATTCAGTACTTC.

About this clone itself: Different DNA sequences within this sample yield the same CDR3. The chain is built from TRBV5-1 and TRBJ2-5; D assignment may be TRBD1 or TRBD2 (5 bases each). CDR1 SGHRS and CDR2 YFSETQ come from the germline V gene. Trimming removed 0 bases at V and 2 bases at J, with 8 bases between. CDR3 length: 14 residues. The chain's CDR3 is CASSLEGRQETQYF. The CDR3 nucleotides read TGCGCCAGCAGCTTGGAGGGACGGCAAGAGACCCAGTACTTC.

The CDR3 DNA is TGTGCCAGCAGTTTATCTGCGGGACACTCCTACGAGCAGTACTTC. This gives the protein CASSLSAGHSYEQYF. V gene TRBV27 combines with J gene TRBJ2-7; the D call may be TRBD1 or TRBD2 (6 bases each). The CDR3 has 15 residues. Per the germline V gene, CDR1 is MNHEY and CDR2 is SMNVEV (reference sequence). The germline V and J ends were trimmed by 0 bases and 0 bases, with 9 bases remaining between them.

This clone was counted between two and nine times. The rearrangement links TRBV9 to TRBJ1-2; D call uncertain. This CDR3 has 13 residues. With 3 bases removed from V and 5 bases from J, the gap between germline ends came to 11 bases. CDR1 is SGDLS, CDR2 YYNGEE, per germline. The CDR3 here is CASSGGPLYGYTF. In DNA form, the CDR3 reads TGTGCCAGCAGCGGCGGGCCCCTTTATGGCTACACCTTC.

This chain links TRBV27 with TRBJ2-3; 7 bases line up with TRBD2. Germline CDR1 reads MNHEY; CDR2 reads SMNVEV (reference sequence). This CDR3 spans 13 amino acids. The V gene end was trimmed by 4 bases and the J gene end by 4 bases; junction bases not matched to a gene: 2. This CDR3 is CASSSGRADTQYF. As DNA, the CDR3 is TGTGCCAGCAGTTCAGGGAGGGCAGATACGCAGTATTTT.

This chain connects TRBV6-5 to TRBJ1-2; TRBD1 might be the D (5 bases). Germline loops: CDR1 MNHEY, CDR2 SVGAGI. The CDR3 has 13 residues. V was clipped by 2 bases and J by 8 bases, with 12 bases between them. Written as DNA, the CDR3 is TGTGCCAGCAGTTACAATGGGGGTGGAGGCTACACCTTC. This encodes CASSYNGGGGYTF.

This clone has more than one count but fewer than ten. This chain joins TRBV11-1 and TRBJ2-5, with D possibly being TRBD1 (6 bases). V was clipped by 4 bases and J by 1 base, with 13 bases between them. This CDR3 is 15 amino acids long. Per germline, CDR1 SGHAT and CDR2 FQDESV (reference sequence). The chain's CDR3 is CASSSIQQGQETQYF. The CDR3 DNA is TGTGCCAGCAGCTCAATCCAACAGGGCCAAGAGACCCAGTACTTC.

The V call is TRBV7-9, the J call TRBJ2-7; D may be TRBD1 (6 bases). CDR1 and CDR2 from the germline V gene are SEHNR and FQNEAQ (reference sequence). V lost 4 bases, J lost 3 bases, and 13 bases lay in between. This CDR3 is built from 14 residues. The CDR3 protein is CASSSPGARYEQYV. The CDR3 DNA sequence: TGTGCCAGCAGCTCCCCAGGGGCCCGCTACGAGCAGTACGTC.

This rearrangement joins TRBV19 to TRBJ2-7; 7 bases fit TRBD1. Germline loops: CDR1 LNHDA, CDR2 SQIVND (reference sequence). The CDR3 extends over 15 amino acids. V gave up 4 bases and J gave up 2 bases; unmatched junction bases: 8. CDR3 protein: CASSTSWDRAYEQYF. CDR3 in DNA: TGTGCCAGTAGTACCTCGTGGGACAGAGCCTACGAGCAGTACTTC.

V usage is TRBV18 and J usage is TRBJ1-1; 7 nucleotides align to TRBD1. CDR3 size: 14 residues. The germline gives CDR1 KGHSH, CDR2 LQKENI. The V segment lost 6 bases and the J segment 1 base; nucleotides outside the gene matches: 5. CDR3 sequence reads: CASSADRTNTEAFF. CDR3 bases: TGTGCCAGCTCGGCGGACAGGACGAACACTGAAGCTTTCTTT.

The chain employs TRBV5-1 and TRBJ2-2; D is possibly TRBD1 (5 bases). Between the trimmed V and J ends, which lost 5 bases and 0 bases, there was a span of 8 bases. CDR1 is SGHRS, CDR2 YFSETQ, per germline. The length of the CDR3 is 14 residues. Here the CDR3 reads CASRDTPNTGELFF. The CDR3 DNA is TGCGCCAGCAGGGACACTCCGAACACCGGGGAGCTGTTTTTT.

The V and J genes are TRBV4-1 and TRBJ2-3; D remains ambiguous. V was cut by 3 bases and J by 1 base, with 14 bases left in between. The germline CDR1 and CDR2 sequences are MGHRA and YSYEKL. This CDR3 has 16 amino acids. The chain's CDR3 is CASSHLKDAGTDTQYF. In DNA, the CDR3 is TGCGCCAGCAGCCACCTAAAGGACGCCGGCACAGATACGCAGTATTTT.